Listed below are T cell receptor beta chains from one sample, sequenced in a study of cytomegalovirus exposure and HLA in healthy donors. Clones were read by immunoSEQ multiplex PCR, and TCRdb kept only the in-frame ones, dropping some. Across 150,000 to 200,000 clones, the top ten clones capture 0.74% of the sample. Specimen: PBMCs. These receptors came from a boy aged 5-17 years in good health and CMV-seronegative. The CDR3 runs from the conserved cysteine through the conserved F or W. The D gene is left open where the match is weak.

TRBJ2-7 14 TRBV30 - TGTGCCTGGAGGGCAACGGGGGTATCCTACGAGCAGTACTTC CAWRATGVSYEQYF
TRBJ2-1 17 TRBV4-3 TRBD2 TGCGCCAGCAGCCAAGACCCATCGCGGGGGGTTAACAATGAGCAGTTCTTC CASSQDPSRGVNNEQFF
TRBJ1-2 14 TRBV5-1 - TGCGCCAGCAGCCAAAACCAGGGAAACAATGGCTACACCTTC CASSQNQGNNGYTF
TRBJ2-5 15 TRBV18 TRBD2 TGTGCCAGCTCACCAGAGACTAGCGGGGGAGAGACCCAGTACTTC CASSPETSGGETQYF
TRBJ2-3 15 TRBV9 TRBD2 TGTGCCAGCAGCTCAAGCGGGGGGGGCACAGATACGCAGTATTTT CASSSSGGGTDTQYF
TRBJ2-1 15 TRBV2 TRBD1 TGTGCCAGCAGTGAAGCGGGACAGGGTCCAGGTGAGCAGTTCTTC CASSEAGQGPGEQFF
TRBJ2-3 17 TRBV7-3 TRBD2 TGTGCCAGCAGCGAAGGGACTAGCGGGGGGGCGGGGGATACGCAGTATTTT CASSEGTSGGAGDTQYF
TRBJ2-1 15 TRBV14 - TGTGCCAGCAGCCCCCCCATGGCCCGGCGGAATGAGCAGTTCTTC CASSPPMARRNEQFF
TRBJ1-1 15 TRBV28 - TGTGCCAGCAGTAAGGACGGTCGGGGGAACACTGAAGCTTTCTTT CASSKDGRGNTEAFF
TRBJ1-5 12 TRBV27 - TGTGCCAGCAGTCTGACGGGTCAGCCCCAGCATTTT CASSLTGQPQHF
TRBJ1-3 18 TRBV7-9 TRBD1 TGTGCCAGCAGCCCATTAGGGACAGGGGGATCCTCTGGAAACACCATATATTTT CASSPLGTGGSSGNTIYF
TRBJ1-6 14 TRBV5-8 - TGTGCCAGCAGCTTACGTACAGTCCGTCCACCCCTCCACTTT CASSLRTVRPPLHF
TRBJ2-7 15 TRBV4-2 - TGTGCCAGCAGCCAAGAGGCAGGGAACTCCTACGAGCAGTACTTC CASSQEAGNSYEQYF
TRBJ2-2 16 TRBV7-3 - TGTGCCAGCAGCTCACCTGGCGGGATTAGGACCGGGGAGCTGTTTTTT CASSSPGGIRTGELFF
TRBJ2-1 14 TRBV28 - TGTGCCAGCAGTTTAACGGGGGCCTACAATGAGCAGTTCTTC CASSLTGAYNEQFF
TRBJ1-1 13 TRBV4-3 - TGCGCCAGCAGCCAAGATGGCCAGGCTGAAGCTTTCTTT CASSQDGQAEAFF
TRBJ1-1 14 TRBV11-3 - TGTGCCAGCAGCTTATCTGGCCCGAACACTGAAGCTTTCTTT CASSLSGPNTEAFF
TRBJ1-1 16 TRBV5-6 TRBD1 TGTGCCAGCAGCTCAAATTGGGACAGGAGGAACACTGAAGCTTTCTTT CASSSNWDRRNTEAFF
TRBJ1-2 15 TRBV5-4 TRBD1 TGTGCCAGCAGCTTGGCGGTCAGGGGGAACTATGGCTACACCTTC CASSLAVRGNYGYTF
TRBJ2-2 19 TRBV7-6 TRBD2 TGTGCCAGCAGCCGGAACCCAACCGGGACTAGCGGGGGACGAGGGGAGCTGTTTTTT CASSRNPTGTSGGRGELFF
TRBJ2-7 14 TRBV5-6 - TGTGCCAGCAGCCCTGAGACAGGACGCTACGAGCAGTACTTC CASSPETGRYEQYF
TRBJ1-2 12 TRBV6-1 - TGTGCCAGCAGTCCGGAGGGTATTGGCTACACCTTC CASSPEGIGYTF
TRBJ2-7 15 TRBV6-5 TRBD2 TGTGCCAGCAGTTACTCGGGGGGGAAAAGCTACGAGCAGTACTTC CASSYSGGKSYEQYF
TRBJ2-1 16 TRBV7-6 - TGTGCCAGCAGCTCCTACAGGGAGAAGTTGGCCAATGAGCAGTTCTTC CASSSYREKLANEQFF
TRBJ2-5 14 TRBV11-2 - TGTGCCAGCAGCTTAGGATCCCGCGGAAAGACCCAGTACTTC CASSLGSRGKTQYF
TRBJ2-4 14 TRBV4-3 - TGCGCCAGCAGCTCGCAGGGGCACGGAAACATTCAGTACTTC CASSSQGHGNIQYF
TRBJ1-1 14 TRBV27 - TGTGCCAGCAGTTTATCCTTTCGGTACACTGAAGCTTTCTTT CASSLSFRYTEAFF
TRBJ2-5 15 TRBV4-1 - TGCGCCAGCAGCCAGAAAAGATGGGCAGGGGAGACCCAGTACTTC CASSQKRWAGETQYF
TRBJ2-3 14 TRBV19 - TGTGCCAGTAGTATGACAGTTTACACAGATACGCAGTATTTT CASSMTVYTDTQYF
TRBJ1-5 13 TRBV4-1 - TGCGCCAGCAGCCGGGGGGAAAATCAGCCCCAGCATTTT CASSRGENQPQHF
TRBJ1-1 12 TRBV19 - TGTGCCAGTCTAGGATTGAACACTGAAGCTTTCTTT CASLGLNTEAFF
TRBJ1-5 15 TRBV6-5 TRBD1 TGTGCCAGCAGCCCCGGGACAGGGGGCACTCAGCCCCAGCATTTT CASSPGTGGTQPQHF
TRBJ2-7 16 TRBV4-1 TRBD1 TGCGCCAGCAGCCAGTATCCCGGGACAGGGTCCTACGAGCAGTACTTC CASSQYPGTGSYEQYF
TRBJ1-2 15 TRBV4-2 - TGTGCCAGCAGCCAAGATAAAGGGGGAGACTATGGCTACACCTTC CASSQDKGGDYGYTF
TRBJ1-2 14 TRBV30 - TGTGCCTGCGGGGTCGGACGGACTAACTATGGCTACACCTTC CACGVGRTNYGYTF
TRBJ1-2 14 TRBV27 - TGTGCCAGCAGTCCTATTACCAGAGCGGGTGGCTACACCTTC CASSPITRAGGYTF
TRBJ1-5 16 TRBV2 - TGTGCCAGCAGTGCGGCAGGGAGGGGTAGCAATCAGCCCCAGCATTTT CASSAAGRGSNQPQHF
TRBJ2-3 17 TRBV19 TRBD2 TGTGCCAGTAGTATAGGACTAGCGGGGGGGAGCGCAGATACGCAGTATTTT CASSIGLAGGSADTQYF
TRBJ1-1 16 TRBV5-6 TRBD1 TGTGCCAGCAGCATAGACAGGGGGAGAGATCGAACTGAAGCTTTCTTT CASSIDRGRDRTEAFF
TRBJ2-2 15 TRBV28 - TGTGCCAGCAGTTTACCCCCCTCGGGAACCGGGGAGCTGTTTTTT CASSLPPSGTGELFF
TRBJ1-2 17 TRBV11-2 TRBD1 TGTGCCAGCAGCTTAGGTCTCCGGGACAGGGTGGTTGCCGGCTACACCTTC CASSLGLRDRVVAGYTF
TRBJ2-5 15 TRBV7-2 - TGTGCCAGCAGCTTAGCGCTCGGGGGTACAGAGACCCAGTACTTC CASSLALGGTETQYF
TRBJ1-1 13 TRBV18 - TGTGCCAGCTCACCACAGGGGGACACTGAAGCTTTCTTT CASSPQGDTEAFF
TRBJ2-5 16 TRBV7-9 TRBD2 TGTGCCAGCAGCCCTCCGGTGGGGGGGAATGAGGAGACCCAGTACTTC CASSPPVGGNEETQYF
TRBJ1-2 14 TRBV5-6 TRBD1 TGTGCCAGCATCGAGACAGGGGCTTGGTATGGCTACACCTTC CASIETGAWYGYTF
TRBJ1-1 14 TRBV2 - TGTGCCAGCAGTGCAGAAACATTTAACACTGAAGCTTTCTTT CASSAETFNTEAFF
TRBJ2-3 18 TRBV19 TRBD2 TGTGCCAGTAGTATAACTCGGACTAGCGGCCTCAGCACAGATACGCAGTATTTT CASSITRTSGLSTDTQYF
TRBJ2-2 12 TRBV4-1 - TGCGCCAGCAGCCACCTTACCGGGGAGCTGTTTTTT CASSHLTGELFF
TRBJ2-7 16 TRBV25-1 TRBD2 TGTGCCAGCAGTGAATTTACACTAGCGCTCCCGTACGAGCAGTACTTC CASSEFTLALPYEQYF
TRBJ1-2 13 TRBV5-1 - TGCGCCAGCAGCTTCCAGGCGGGGTATGGCTACACCTTC CASSFQAGYGYTF
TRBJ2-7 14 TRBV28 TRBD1 TGTGCCAGCAGTTGGTACAGGGGCGCCTACGAGCAGTACTTC CASSWYRGAYEQYF
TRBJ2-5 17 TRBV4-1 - TGCGCCAGCAGCCAAGAGGTCCCCTTTTCGCGACAAGAGACCCAGTACTTC CASSQEVPFSRQETQYF
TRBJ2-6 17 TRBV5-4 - TGTGCCAGCAGCTTGGCATACGGTAGCTCTGGGGCCAACGTCCTGACTTTC CASSLAYGSSGANVLTF